The rows below give T cell receptor beta chains drawn from one sample of a study of Ad26.COV2.S vaccination and SARS-CoV-2 variants. Produced via immunoSEQ multiplex PCR; TCRdb's table is partial and in-frame only. Among 350,000 to 500,000 clones listed, roughly 91% were seen once. Sequencing used peripheral blood, obtained in a trial of Ad26.COV2.S vaccine versus placebo. Source of these receptors: a person aged 18-60 years who received the Ad26.COV2.S COVID-19 vaccine or a placebo. Both conserved end residues are part of each CDR3. Fields, in order: CDR3 protein, V gene.

CDR3: CAITTGQSSGNTIYF
V: TRBV10-3

CDR3: CASSLSRGSRGNSPLHF
V: TRBV4-3

CDR3: CAIDKYEQYF
V: TRBV6-5

CDR3: CASSIVAATGELFF
V: TRBV19

CDR3: CAISAAGDFSGANVLTF
V: TRBV10-3

CDR3: CASSKQGELRTGELFF
V: TRBV21-1

CDR3: CASSQEDSGEKLFF
V: TRBV3-1/TRBV3-2

CDR3: CASSQDRDTERYNEQFF
V: TRBV4-1

CDR3: CASSVEGTGGAREKLFF
V: TRBV9

CDR3: CASSYSPGEDYGYTF
V: TRBV6-2/TRBV6-3

CDR3: CSASLAGAYEQYF
V: TRBV20-1

CDR3: CASSPARGYPYNEQFF
V: TRBV11-1

CDR3: CASSTGDNEQFF
V: TRBV7-9

CDR3: CASSITGSGTEAFF
V: TRBV28

CDR3: CASSQGHPGAGDTQYF
V: TRBV18

CDR3: CASRPGLGRNEQFF
V: TRBV27

CDR3: CASSVGLAGGSYNEQFF
V: TRBV7-7

CDR3: CASSFRSGRADEQFF
V: TRBV28

CDR3: CASSGTSGNEQYF
V: TRBV9

CDR3: CASSIIMGNQPQHF
V: TRBV19

CDR3: CASSSDRGGEKLFF
V: TRBV28

CDR3: CASRMGTSGKGTYNEQFF
V: TRBV10-1

CDR3: CASSSRTSGTNNEQFF
V: TRBV5-4

CDR3: CASSQDWSGGMGNQPQHF
V: TRBV4-2

CDR3: CSVDAYSGANVLTF
V: TRBV29-1

CDR3: CASSPGTGELNEQFF
V: TRBV6-9

CDR3: CATSDFPLGEQFF
V: TRBV24-1

CDR3: CATSRDMGEGLAGVNHEQYF
V: TRBV15

CDR3: CASSMRWKWGRPVKETQYF
V: TRBV19

CDR3: CASSPGQGADSPLHF
V: TRBV18

CDR3: CASSLERGASGSNEQFF
V: TRBV7-7

CDR3: CASSRPSGRSDTQYF
V: TRBV6-5

CDR3: CASSLTGGVYGYTF
V: TRBV5-6

CDR3: CASSHTGAPSYEQYF
V: TRBV6-2/TRBV6-3

CDR3: CASSLYAPQNNYGYTF
V: TRBV7-2

CDR3: CASNAQGASEAFF
V: TRBV25-1

CDR3: CASSQGTRDEQFF
V: TRBV3-1/TRBV3-2

CDR3: CASSLETSGANVLTF
V: TRBV7-3

CDR3: CASSFGTGLSPLHF
V: TRBV11-2

CDR3: CASSSGGANTEAFF
V: TRBV28

CDR3: CATSEASGRRGDTQYF
V: TRBV24-1

CDR3: CASSPLDGFTTEAFF
V: TRBV5-4

CDR3: CATSDLGGQLLQLMHF
V: TRBV24-1

CDR3: CASSRQLAPTNEKLFF
V: TRBV4-1

CDR3: CSASGLTSGRSEQFF
V: TRBV20-1

CDR3: CASSLGLAGDTGELFF
V: TRBV5-6

CDR3: CASTALGSNQPQHF
V: TRBV6-5

CDR3: CASSLDGRGLVDTQYF
V: TRBV5-5

CDR3: CASSPGTGGAHVMNGYTF
V: TRBV18